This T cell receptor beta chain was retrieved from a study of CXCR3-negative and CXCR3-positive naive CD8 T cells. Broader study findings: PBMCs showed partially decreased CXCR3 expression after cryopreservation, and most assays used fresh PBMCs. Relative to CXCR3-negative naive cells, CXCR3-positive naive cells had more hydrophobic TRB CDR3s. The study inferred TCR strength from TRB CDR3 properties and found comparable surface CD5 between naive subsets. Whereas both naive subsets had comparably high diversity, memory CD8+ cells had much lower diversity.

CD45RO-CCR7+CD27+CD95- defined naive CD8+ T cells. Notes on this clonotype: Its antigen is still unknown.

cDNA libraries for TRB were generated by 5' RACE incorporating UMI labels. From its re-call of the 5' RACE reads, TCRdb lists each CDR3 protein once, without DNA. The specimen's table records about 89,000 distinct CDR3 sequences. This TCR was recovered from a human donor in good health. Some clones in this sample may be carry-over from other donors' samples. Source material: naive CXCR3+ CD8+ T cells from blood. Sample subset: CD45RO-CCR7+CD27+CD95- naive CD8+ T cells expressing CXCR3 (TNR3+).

The CDR3 is CSVELSGEYRTDTQYF. The V call is TRBV29-1, the J call TRBJ2-3; the TCRdb call, TRBD2, lacks DNA for checking. CDR1 is SQVTM, CDR2 ANQGSEA, per germline. The CDR3 loop spans 16 amino acids.